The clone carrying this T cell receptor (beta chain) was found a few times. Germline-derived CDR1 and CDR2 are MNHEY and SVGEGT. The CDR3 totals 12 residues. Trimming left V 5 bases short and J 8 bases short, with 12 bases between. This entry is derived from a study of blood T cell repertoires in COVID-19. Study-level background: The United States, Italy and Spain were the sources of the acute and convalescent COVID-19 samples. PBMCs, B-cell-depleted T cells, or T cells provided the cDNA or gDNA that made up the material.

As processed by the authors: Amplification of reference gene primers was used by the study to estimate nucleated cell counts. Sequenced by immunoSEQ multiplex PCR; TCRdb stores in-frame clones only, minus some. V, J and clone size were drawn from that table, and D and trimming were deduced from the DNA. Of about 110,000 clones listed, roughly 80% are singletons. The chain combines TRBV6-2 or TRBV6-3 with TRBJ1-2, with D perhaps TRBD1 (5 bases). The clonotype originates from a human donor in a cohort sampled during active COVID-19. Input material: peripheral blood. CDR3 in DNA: TGTGCCAGCAGTCGGGGGGGAGAAGGCTACACCTTC. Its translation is CASSRGGEGYTF.